The sequence of this T cell receptor beta chain was determined in a study of blood T cells in healthy people across ages. This clonotype was counted a few times. Its antigen remains unidentified. CDR1 MNHEY and CDR2 SMNVEV come from the germline V gene (reference sequence). The V gene lost 4 bases and the J gene lost 7 bases, with 17 bases spanning the gap. The CDR3 extends over 14 amino acids. The study, taken as a whole, reports: It was not known whether donors were CMV positive (a possible confounder of expanded clonotype changes). Higher naive T cell percentage went strongly together with higher TCR beta diversity.

Together with a sample-barcoded 5' primer, a J-beta primer mix was included in a second PCR lasting about 6 to 12 cycles. Through a template-switch adaptor with 12 random nucleotides, each cDNA molecule received a tag. In TCRdb, the 5' RACE reads were re-called with MiXCR into one record per CDR3 protein. The data contain around 970,000 distinct CDR3 sequences, approximately 50% of them singletons. Sequences were obtained from blood. The TCR sequence derives from a woman aged 55-69 years in good health. V is TRBV27 and J is TRBJ2-7; possibly TRBD2 for D (5 bases). CDR3 sequence reads: CASSSIATWDEQYF. The CDR3 DNA follows: TGTGCCAGCAGTTCTATAGCGACTTGGGATGAGCAGTACTTC.